The 20 T cell receptor beta chains listed next were all sequenced from one sample in a study of untreated major depressive disorder. Here immunoSEQ multiplex PCR was the method, and the copy in TCRdb shows in-frame clones only, minus some. The table lists just over 20,000 clones, about 89% of them singletons. Specimen: CD4+ T cells from PBMCs. Every receptor here comes from a woman in her twenties or thirties in good health.

This sequence joins TRBV30 and TRBJ1-6; D unclear. Germline CDR1 and CDR2: GTSNPN and SVGIG (reference sequence). This CDR3 has 15 residues. V shed 0 bases and J shed 10 bases, with 16 bases lying between them. CDR3 nucleotide sequence: TGTGCCTGGAGTGTACCCGACGGAACCCCATCACCCCTCCACTTT. Translating gives CAWSVPDGTPSPLHF.

The J gene is TRBJ1-5, the V gene TRBV7-2; D is undetermined. The CDR3 has 16 residues. The V end lost 0 bases, the J end lost 5 bases, and 14 bases lay between the germline ends. CDR1 SGHTA and CDR2 FQGNSA come from the germline V gene. CDR3 amino acids: CASSLASGRQDQPQHF. CDR3 coding DNA: TGTGCCAGCAGCTTAGCGAGCGGGAGGCAGGATCAGCCCCAGCATTTT.

The chain uses TRBV5-8 and TRBJ1-3; D is uncertain. CDR1 is SGHTS and CDR2 is YDEGEE in the germline V gene. The CDR3 is 15 residues long. V was shortened by 3 bases and J by 0 bases, with 10 bases between the two germline ends. CDR3 residues: CASSSESFSGNTIYF. The CDR3 bases are TGTGCCAGCAGCTCAGAGTCCTTCTCTGGAAACACCATATATTTT. Looking up the rest from reference TRBV5-8 and TRBJ1-3 gives the full variable domain: EAGVTQSPTHLIKTRGQQATLRCSPISGHTSVYWYQQALGLGLQFLLWYDEGEERNRGNFPPRFSGRQFPNYSSELNVNALELEDSALYLCASSSESFSGNTIYFGEGSWLTVV.

V gene TRBV11-2 combines with J gene TRBJ2-6; D gene uncertain. Germline-derived CDR1 and CDR2 are SGHAT and FQNNGV. The CDR3 has 18 residues. V was clipped by 2 bases and J by 0 bases, with 14 bases between them. The CDR3: CASSLKRRALSGANVLTF. The CDR3 coding sequence is TGTGCCAGCAGCTTAAAGCGACGGGCCCTCTCTGGGGCCAACGTCCTGACTTTC.

The rearrangement links TRBV27 to TRBJ1-4; weak D call: TRBD1 (5 bases). Germline V CDR1 and CDR2: MNHEY, SMNVEV (reference sequence). The CDR3 is 14 amino acids. Trimming pared 3 bases from V and 2 bases from J, leaving 7 bases between. Here the CDR3 DNA reads TGTGCCAGCAGTTTCTGGGGGACTAATGAAAAACTGTTTTTT. Protein sequence: CASSFWGTNEKLFF.

This clone was observed a single time. The CDR3, as DNA: TGTGCCAGCAGCAACCGACTAGCTGGTGAGCAGTTCTTC. Translating it yields CASSNRLAGEQFF. The rearrangement joins TRBV7-6 to TRBJ2-1; 7 bases map to TRBD2. The CDR3 spans 13 residues. V was pared by 5 bases and J by 9 bases, with 7 bases of the junction left unmatched. Germline V gene lookup returns CDR1 SGHVS and CDR2 FNYEAQ.

V gene TRBV5-4 combines with J gene TRBJ2-2, with D perhaps assigned TRBD1 or TRBD2 (5 bases each). There are 17 residues in the CDR3. CDR1 SGHNT and CDR2 YYREEE come from the germline V gene (reference sequence). Trimming took off 3 bases at V and 0 bases at J, with 15 bases between the two ends. CDR3 bases: TGTGCCAGCAGCTCTGATCCGGGGACCACGAACACCGGGGAGCTGTTTTTT. The encoded protein is CASSSDPGTTNTGELFF.

V is TRBV2 and J is TRBJ1-4; perhaps TRBD1 as D (6 bases). Trimming shortened V by 8 bases and J by 6 bases, and 19 bases separated the two germline ends. Germline V lookup: CDR1 SNHLY, CDR2 FYNNEI. This CDR3 is built from 15 residues. CDR3 amino acids: CASLGPDRGYEKLFF. Written as DNA, the CDR3 is TGTGCCAGCCTAGGCCCGGACAGAGGATATGAAAAACTGTTTTTT.

The chain uses TRBV11-2 and TRBJ2-2; D may be TRBD1 (6 bases). V lost 3 bases and J 7 bases, leaving 24 bases between the germline ends. The CDR3 runs to 18 residues. Looked up from germline, CDR1 is SGHAT and CDR2 is FQNNGV. In DNA form, the CDR3 reads TGTGCCAGCAGCTTGAGGACCGTGGGGGATTGGGACAACGGGGAGCTGTTTTTT. It encodes CASSLRTVGDWDNGELFF.

Notes on this clone: One end of the junction fails to match germline, which may point to a read error. The chain has TRBV5-1 and TRBJ1-1; weak D call: TRBD1 (5 bases). This CDR3 has 15 amino acids. Germline CDR1 is SGHRS and CDR2 is YFSETQ. The CDR3 DNA reads as TGCGCCAGCAGCTTCTCTTCGGGGGGAATAGCTGAAGCTTTTTTT. This sequence encodes CASSFSSGGIAEAFF.

The V and J genes are TRBV28 and TRBJ1-2; unclear D gene. V was cut by 6 bases and J by 0 bases, with 2 bases left in between. CDR3 length equals 11 residues. Germline V gives CDR1 MDHEN, CDR2 SYDVKM. CDR3 amino acids: CASSTNYGYTF. CDR3 DNA sequence: TGTGCCAGCAGCACTAACTATGGCTACACCTTC.

The rearrangement joins TRBV7-2 to TRBJ1-6; D unresolved. CDR1 SGHTA and CDR2 FQGNSA come from the germline V gene. The CDR3 extends over 13 amino acids. Trimming shortened V by 5 bases and J by 8 bases, and 10 bases separated the two germline ends. CDR3 sequence: CASSPRQDSPLHF. CDR3 coding DNA: TGTGCCAGCAGCCCCCGTCAAGATTCACCCCTCCACTTT.

The chain uses TRBV27 and TRBJ1-6, with 7 bases lining up with TRBD1. The CDR3 covers 15 residues. Per germline, CDR1 MNHEY and CDR2 SMNVEV (reference sequence). With 5 bases clipped from V and 13 bases from J, the junction kept 14 bases outside the gene matches. DNA of the CDR3: TGTGCCAGCAGTACCAACGGACAGGAGCCTTCCCCCCTCCACTTT. It specifies CASSTNGQEPSPLHF.

This clone was seen a handful of times. CDR3 sequence (DNA): TGTGCCTGGAGTGTACAGGGATACGAGCAGTACTTC. It specifies CAWSVQGYEQYF. The rearrangement joins TRBV30 to TRBJ2-7; D may be TRBD1 (6 bases). The CDR3 has 12 residues. Germline-derived CDR1 and CDR2 are GTSNPN and SVGIG (reference sequence). V was pared by 0 bases and J by 4 bases, with 7 bases between.

The chain is built from TRBV30 and TRBJ1-2, with D unresolved. CDR3 length equals 13 residues. Germline loops: CDR1 GTSNPN, CDR2 SVGIG (reference sequence). With 1 base removed from V and 1 base from J, the gap between germline ends came to 7 bases. In DNA form, the CDR3 reads TGTGCCTGGAGTGGAGGGTTTAACTATGGCTACACCTTC. The encoded protein is CAWSGGFNYGYTF.

CDR3: CASSQSPLSGNYGYTF. The CDR3 DNA sequence: TGCGCCAGCAGCCAAAGTCCCCTGTCTGGCAACTATGGCTACACCTTC. The chain recombines TRBV4-1 with TRBJ1-2, with D uncertain. CDR1 and CDR2 from the germline V gene are MGHRA and YSYEKL. The CDR3 covers 16 residues. The V gene lost 2 bases and the J gene lost 2 bases, with 15 bases spanning the gap.

This clone was found once. This chain joins TRBV28 and TRBJ1-2; D perhaps matches TRBD1 (6 bases). The CDR3 has 15 amino acids. V was clipped by 4 bases and J by 2 bases, with 14 bases between them. Germline V gene sequence: CDR1 MDHEN, CDR2 SYDVKM. CDR3 residues: CASSSKGGGNYGYTF. DNA of the CDR3: TGTGCCAGCAGTTCCAAGGGGGGCGGAAACTATGGCTACACCTTC.

Only one count was recorded for this clone. This chain joins TRBV29-1 and TRBJ2-3; TRBD2 is a possible D gene (6 bases). Germline CDR1 reads SQVTM; CDR2 reads ANQGSEA. Trimming removed 4 bases at V and 6 bases at J, with 23 bases between. This CDR3 contains 16 residues. The CDR3 DNA reads as TGCAGCGTTGTCTTTCGTTTGGGACTCGGGCGGGATACGCAGTATTTT. It yields the protein CSVVFRLGLGRDTQYF.

J is TRBJ1-4 and V is TRBV5-4; the D is unclear. Germline CDR1 SGHNT, CDR2 YYREEE (reference sequence). The CDR3 loop spans 15 amino acids. V was trimmed by 4 bases and J by 8 bases, leaving 18 bases between them. Here the CDR3 reads CASSNGPLGGEKLFF. The CDR3 nucleotides read TGTGCCAGCAGCAACGGGCCCCTAGGTGGGGAAAAACTGTTTTTT.

The sample holds one count of this clone. The chain recombines TRBV5-5 with TRBJ1-2; D is uncertain. V was shortened by 0 bases and J by 4 bases, with 4 bases between the two germline ends. The CDR3 loop spans 12 amino acids. Germline V gene sequence: CDR1 SGHKS, CDR2 YYEKEE (reference sequence). The DNA for the CDR3 is TGTGCCAGCAGCTTGGGCAGCTATGGCTACACCTTC. Protein sequence: CASSLGSYGYTF. The full variable domain, in which reference TRBV5-5 and TRBJ1-2 provide the parts outside the CDR3, is DAGVTQSPTHLIKTRGQQVTLRCSPISGHKSVSWYQQVLGQGPQFIFQYYEKEERGRGNFPDRFSARQFPNYSSELNVNALLLGDSALYLCASSLGSYGYTFGSGTRLTVV.